This T cell receptor (beta chain) was captured by sequencing in a study of control samples from healthy donors and cancer patients. The repertoire was sequenced with immunoSEQ multiplex PCR; TCRdb's copy has only in-frame clones and lacks some. Of roughly 95,000 clones listed, more than 85% are singletons. This CDR3 contains 12 residues. The V gene lost 4 bases and the J gene lost 2 bases, with 9 bases spanning the gap. CDR1 and CDR2 from the germline V gene are SQVTM and ANQGSEA. The rearrangement links TRBV29-1 to TRBJ2-7, with D tentatively TRBD2 (6 bases). Sequencing was performed on blood. This TCR derives from a woman aged 25 to 45 in good health. The CDR3 DNA is TGCAGCGTTGTGGAGGGGACCTACGAGCAGTACTTC. Protein: CSVVEGTYEQYF.